This TCR beta chain was recorded in a study of blood T cell repertoires in COVID-19. Across the whole study: Sites across the United States, Italy and Spain contributed samples from acute and convalescent COVID-19.

Method: immunoSEQ multiplex PCR; TCRdb's copy keeps in-frame clones and lacks some. This sample has roughly 250,000 clones, with approximately 79% found just once. V was pared by 6 bases and J by 1 base, with 1 base of the junction left unmatched. This CDR3 comprises 13 residues. The sequencing sample was made of peripheral blood. This clonotype was sampled from a woman aged 40 to 50 with active or convalescent COVID-19. The chain couples TRBV12-3 or TRBV12-4 to TRBJ1-1, with TRBD1 matching 8 bases. The CDR3 protein is CASRGQENTEAFF. The CDR3 nucleotides read TGTGCCAGCAGGGGACAGGAGAACACTGAAGCTTTCTTT.